The clone carrying this T cell receptor (beta chain) was detected only a few times. The antigen is not known. This sample is part of a study of T cells in Graves' hyperthyroidism and ophthalmopathy. General observations from the study: It was a median about 7.1 months before onset that the model predicted ophthalmopathy.

RNA transcripts were the template for amplifying TCR beta CDR3 regions. First-round RT-PCR with HTBI primers amplified the TCR CDR3 region. TCRdb reprocessed the multiplex PCR reads via MiXCR and lists one record per CDR3 protein. The sample lists approximately 620,000 distinct CDR3 sequences, roughly 14% seen once, with 5.8% in the top ten. The germline V gene encodes CDR1 GTSNPN and CDR2 SVGIG (reference sequence). J lost 4 bases, V lost 3 bases, and 3 bases had no gene match. The CDR3 spans 13 residues. This clonotype originated in a woman in her thirties with Graves' hyperthyroidism that later progressed to Graves' ophthalmopathy. V and J are TRBV30 and TRBJ2-7; 10 nucleotides line up with TRBD1. Sequencing used blood. CDR3 bases: TGTGCCTGGAGAAGACAGGGGGCTTACGAGCAGTACTTC. Translation: CAWRRQGAYEQYF.